The 13 T cell receptor beta chains below were found in one sample sequenced in a study of CDR3 diversity in severe acne. TCRdb fed the PCR reads into MiXCR, producing one record per CDR3 protein. The table lists about 90,000 distinct CDR3 sequences, roughly half of them singletons, with roughly 9.1% in the top ten. The specimen was blood. The receptors stem from a male donor in good health, serving as a control.

At least ten counts were recorded for this clonotype. The chain recombines TRBV4-1 with TRBJ2-3, with D tentatively TRBD2 (6 bases). Germline V gene data show CDR1 as MGHRA and CDR2 as YSYEKL. V lost 8 bases, J lost 0 bases, and 9 bases lay in between. The CDR3 spans 13 residues. For the CDR3, the DNA is TGCGCCAGCGGGGACTCTAGCACAGATACGCAGTATTTT. Amino acid sequence: CASGDSSTDTQYF.

In its sample, this clonotype was seen many times. The rearrangement links TRBV7-6 to TRBJ1-1; D may be TRBD1 (5 bases). The CDR3 extends over 13 amino acids. Germline V CDR1 and CDR2: SGHVS, FNYEAQ. The V gene lost 5 bases and the J gene lost 5 bases, with 12 bases spanning the gap. For the CDR3, the DNA is TGTGCCAGCAGCCTCGGGACTCGGACTGAAGCTTTCTTT. This translates into CASSLGTRTEAFF.

A note on this clonotype: The CDR3 ends on some other residue instead of the conserved phenylalanine or tryptophan, so this is likely a read error. The limits of the CDR3 on the DNA are not certain, so only TCRdb's listed CDR3 is given. The chain couples TRBV7-6 to TRBJ2-1; the DNA was not compared with TRBD1, the D call given in the table. The CDR3 adds up to 13 amino acids, both ends counted. The germline CDR1 and CDR2 sequences are SGHVS and FNYEAQ. This CDR3 reads CASSLAWGTGANT.

This clonotype was observed many times. The V gene is TRBV11-2, the J gene TRBJ2-3; the D gene could be TRBD1 or TRBD2 (6 bases each). Germline V gives CDR1 SGHAT, CDR2 FQNNGV. The CDR3 is 16 residues long. Trimming stripped 4 bases from V and 4 bases from J, with 18 bases between. CDR3 region: CASSSGLTGRADTQYF. The CDR3 DNA reads TGTGCCAGCAGCTCGGGACTGACAGGCAGGGCAGATACGCAGTATTTT.

Concerning this clonotype itself: The DNA is omitted, as the CDR3 cannot be located on it reliably, and the CDR3 follows TCRdb's listing. J is TRBJ2-5 and V is TRBV10-2; the table's D call TRBD1 went unverified against the DNA. The V gene's germline CDR1 is WSHSY and CDR2 SAAADI. With termini counted, the CDR3 has 22 amino acids. The CDR3 loop reads CASSLGRYGNEKLFFGSGTQYF.

This clonotype was counted ten times or more. The V gene is TRBV6-5, the J gene TRBJ1-6; a weak D match, TRBD1 (5 bases). Germline CDR1 reads MNHEY; CDR2 reads SVGAGI. V shed 2 bases and J shed 10 bases, with 18 bases lying between them. The CDR3 is made up of 16 amino acids. CDR3 DNA sequence: TGTGCCAGCAGTTACAGCGACACAGGCTCGAGGTCACCCCTCCACTTT. Translation: CASSYSDTGSRSPLHF.

The CDR3 sequence: CASKPATGIDGNTIYF. The CDR3 region has the DNA TGTGCCAGCAAACCGGCGACAGGGATAGATGGAAACACCATATATTTT. The chain recombines TRBV7-9 with TRBJ1-3, with 7 bases that match TRBD1. J was trimmed by 3 bases and V by 7 bases; bases with no gene match: 12. Germline-derived CDR1 and CDR2 are SEHNR and FQNEAQ (reference sequence). The CDR3 has 16 amino acids.

This clonotype qualifies as medium-sized. The chain has TRBV12-3 or TRBV12-4 and TRBJ1-6; D is unclear. V dropped 2 bases and J dropped 9 bases, with 11 bases sitting between them. The length of the CDR3 is 14 residues. CDR3 bases: TGTGCCAGCAGTTTACTTGCCACGGGTTCACCCCTCCACTTT. Its protein product is CASSLLATGSPLHF.

This clonotype was detected a few times. The chain carries TRBV14 and TRBJ2-3; TRBD2 agrees at 9 bases. CDR1 and CDR2 (germline): SGHDN, FVKESK. The CDR3 sequence is 18 residues long. V was pared by 5 bases and J by 11 bases, with 23 bases of the junction left unmatched. The CDR3: CASSAYTGTSLSVNEQYF. In nucleotides, the CDR3 is TGTGCCAGCAGCGCCTATACCGGGACTAGCTTAAGTGTCAATGAGCAGTATTTT.

V and J are TRBV25-1 and TRBJ2-7; the D gene is possibly TRBD2 (5 bases). With 4 bases removed from V and 2 bases from J, the gap between germline ends came to 15 bases. Germline-derived CDR1 and CDR2 are MGHDK and SYGVNS. The CDR3 length is 15 residues. CDR3: CASSAGGRSPYEQYF. CDR3 nucleotides: TGTGCCAGCAGTGCGGGCGGGCGTAGCCCCTACGAGCAGTACTTC.

This clonotype was counted between two and nine times. The chain has TRBV18 and TRBJ1-5; weak D call: TRBD1 (6 bases). The CDR3 extends over 17 amino acids. V shed 5 bases and J shed 0 bases, with 17 bases lying between them. Germline CDR1 reads KGHSH; CDR2 reads LQKENI. CDR3 sequence reads: CASSSLPTGHSNQPQHF. CDR3 in DNA: TGTGCCAGCTCATCCCTTCCGACAGGACATAGCAATCAGCCCCAGCATTTT.

This clonotype was seen many times. The chain links TRBV20-1 to TRBJ2-7, with 7 bases aligning to TRBD2. The ends lost 3 bases at V and 3 bases at J; junction bases unmatched: 2. The CDR3 extends over 12 amino acids. Germline loops: CDR1 DFQATT, CDR2 SNEGSKA (reference sequence). CDR3 region: CSARGRDYEQYF. CDR3 DNA sequence: TGCAGTGCTAGGGGGAGGGACTACGAGCAGTACTTC.

This clonotype was detected ten times or more. The chain links TRBV5-1 to TRBJ2-7, with 9 bases fitting TRBD1. V lost 4 bases to trimming and J lost 3 bases; unmatched junction nucleotides: 5. Germline-derived CDR1 and CDR2 are SGHRS and YFSETQ. The CDR3 spans 14 residues. CDR3 sequence reads: CASSQPGQGYEQYF. In DNA form, the CDR3 reads TGCGCCAGCAGCCAGCCGGGACAGGGCTACGAGCAGTACTTC.